Each of the 28 T cell receptor beta chains below was sequenced from the same sample in a study of low-dose radiotherapy and immunotherapy resistance in tumors. First-strand cDNA used TRAV- and TRBV-specific primers, covering alpha and beta chains. With a constant-region primer and a V-primer adapter, TCRs were subjected to roughly 18 PCR cycles of amplification. TCRdb used MiXCR to reprocess the reads, holding one entry per CDR3 protein. In the table there are approximately 46,000 distinct CDR3 sequences, 25% to 30% of which are singletons. Indicated time point: after trial treatment. Treatment denoted: LDRT plus nivolumab, ipilimumab, low-dose cyclophosphamide and aspirin (RACIN trial). The material was PBMCs, obtained after low-dose radiotherapy plus immunotherapy. The source of these receptors is a male donor with prostate cancer.

This clonotype was counted ten times or more. This rearrangement joins TRBV24-1 to TRBJ2-3; 10 nucleotides align to TRBD1. V was pared by 0 bases and J by 5 bases, with 4 bases of the junction left unmatched. The V gene's germline CDR1 is KGHDR and CDR2 SFDVKD. The CDR3 runs 16 residues. The CDR3 DNA follows: TGTGCCACCAGTGATTTGGCTGGGACAGGGGTAGATACGCAGTATTTT. Translated: CATSDLAGTGVDTQYF.

This chain links TRBV4-2 with TRBJ1-4; 8 bases fit TRBD1. Germline V gene data show CDR1 as LGHNA and CDR2 as YNFKEQ. J lost 0 bases, V lost 7 bases, and 7 bases had no gene match. The CDR3 is made up of 16 amino acids. Written as DNA, the CDR3 is TGTGCCAGCACCTCGGCAGGGGGCTCAACTAATGAAAAACTGTTTTTT. Amino acid sequence: CASTSAGGSTNEKLFF.

This clonotype was seen many times. The chain's CDR3 is CASLSGFRQPQHF. The CDR3 DNA is TGTGCCAGCTTATCAGGGTTTCGGCAGCCCCAGCATTTT. J is TRBJ1-5 and V is TRBV18; possibly TRBD1 for D (5 bases). Trimming removed 7 bases at V and 7 bases at J, with 14 bases between. This CDR3 region has 13 residues. Per germline, CDR1 KGHSH and CDR2 LQKENI.

With respect to this clonotype: This may come from a read error, since a much larger clone is one base off. J is TRBJ2-3 and V is TRBV11-2, with D unclear. The CDR3 has 14 amino acids. Germline assignment: CDR1 SGHAT and CDR2 FQNNGV. The CDR3 coding sequence is TGTGCCATCAGCACCATTCCTAGCACAGATACGCAGTATTTT. Amino acids: CAISTIPSTDTQYF.

With respect to this clonotype: Since a far larger clone is one base different, this is likely a read error. The rearrangement joins TRBV4-1 to TRBJ2-1, with TRBD1 as a possible D gene (6 bases). The CDR3 loop spans 15 amino acids. V shed 5 bases and J shed 10 bases, with 21 bases lying between them. Germline lookup yields CDR1 MGHRA and CDR2 YSYEKL. CDR3 sequence reads: CASSEREGVSYEQFF. The DNA of the CDR3 is TGCGCCAGCAGCGAGCGTGAGGGGGTCTCCTACGAGCAGTTCTTC.

In its sample, this clonotype was seen many times. The chain carries TRBV19 and TRBJ1-5, with 8 bases fitting TRBD1. CDR3 size: 14 residues. J lost 6 bases, V lost 1 base, and 2 bases had no gene match. Germline V CDR1 and CDR2: LNHDA, SQIVND (reference sequence). The CDR3 loop reads CASSIAGGGQPQHF. In DNA form, the CDR3 reads TGTGCCAGTAGTATAGCAGGGGGCGGTCAGCCCCAGCATTTT. Together with reference TRBV19 and TRBJ1-5, the CDR3 gives the full variable domain: DGGITQSPKYLFRKEGQNVTLSCEQNLNHDAMYWYRQDPGQGLRLIYYSQIVNDFQKGDIAEGYSVSREKKESFPLTVTSAQKNPTAFYLCASSIAGGGQPQHFGDGTRLSIL.

This clonotype has ten or more counts. The V and J genes are TRBV12-3 or TRBV12-4 and TRBJ2-1; D might be TRBD2 (6 bases). Trimming left V 3 bases short and J 4 bases short, with 16 bases between. The CDR3 has 16 residues. The CDR3 region is CASSFPTAGRYNEQFF. DNA of the CDR3: TGTGCCAGCAGTTTTCCCACGGCGGGAAGATACAATGAGCAGTTCTTC.

This clonotype appeared many times. The chain combines TRBV2 with TRBJ2-7; 14 bases match TRBD2. The V gene end was trimmed by 4 bases and the J gene end by 7 bases; junction bases not matched to a gene: 15. CDR1 and CDR2 (germline): SNHLY, FYNNEI. The CDR3 has 18 residues. This CDR3 reads CASSVGATSGRAGVEQYF. CDR3 nucleotide sequence: TGTGCCAGCAGTGTGGGAGCGACTAGCGGGAGGGCCGGTGTGGAGCAGTACTTC.

Concerning this clonotype: Its ends do not fully match the called genes, so a read error is possible. This sequence joins TRBV11-2 and TRBJ1-2; weak D call: TRBD1 (5 bases). Per the germline V gene, CDR1 is SGHAT and CDR2 is FQNNGV. The CDR3 runs 14 residues. The CDR3 DNA reads as TGCGCCAGCAGCCAAGATCGGGGGACCGAGACCTCCACCTTC. Translating gives CASSQDRGTETSTF.

Points on this clonotype: This probably arose from a read error, given a far larger clone one base away. This rearrangement joins TRBV5-6 to TRBJ2-5, with 8 positions matching TRBD2. The V gene's germline CDR1 is SGHDT and CDR2 YYEEEE. This CDR3 contains 16 residues. Trimming took 0 bases from V and 11 from J; bases not matched to a gene: 15. CDR3 amino acids: CASSLVASGPYNEQYF. The CDR3, as DNA: TGTGCCAGCAGCTTGGTTGCTAGCGGGCCTTACAATGAGCAGTACTTC.

Ten or more counts support this clonotype. CDR3 sequence reads: CANPYDLVNEQFF. CDR3 sequence (DNA): TGTGCCAACCCTTACGACCTGGTCAATGAGCAGTTCTTC. The chain is built from TRBV2 and TRBJ2-1; D not resolved. The CDR3 has 13 residues. Germline V gene data show CDR1 as SNHLY and CDR2 as FYNNEI. The V and J ends lost 10 bases and 6 bases respectively, with 16 bases between them.

This clonotype was found many times. This chain connects TRBV1 to TRBJ2-2; the table assigns TRBD2, which was not confirmed against the DNA. TRBV1 is a pseudogene segment. This CDR3 comprises 19 residues. The CDR3: CTSSQASTRAGLNTGELFF. CDR3 bases: TGCACCAGCAGCCAAGCCTCCACCAGGGCGGGCCTGAACACCGGGGAGCTGTTTTTT.

This clonotype has ten or more counts. The J gene is TRBJ2-7, the V gene TRBV21-1; the D segment call TRBD2 is taken from the table without a DNA check. TRBV21-1 is a known pseudogene. CDR3 size: 15 residues. The CDR3 is CASSKAGAEGGEQYF. The CDR3 DNA sequence: TGTGCCAGCAGCAAAGCGGGCGCTGAGGGAGGGGAGCAGTACTTC.

This clonotype was recorded at least ten times. The chain recombines TRBV7-9 with TRBJ2-3; 8 bases match TRBD2. V shed 7 bases, J shed 0 bases, and the junction held 6 bases outside the gene matches. The CDR3 has 15 amino acids. CDR1 is SEHNR, CDR2 FQNEAQ, per germline (reference sequence). The chain's CDR3 is CASIRTSPSTDTQYF. The DNA for the CDR3 is TGTGCCAGCATCCGGACTAGCCCGAGCACAGATACGCAGTATTTT.

This clonotype was seen a handful of times. The chain employs TRBV15 and TRBJ2-6, with 7 bases identical to TRBD2. Losses at the gene ends were 8 bases for V and 2 bases for J; bases not matched to a gene: 6. CDR1 and CDR2 from the germline V gene are LNHNV and YYDKDF (reference sequence). This CDR3 contains 15 residues. The CDR3 DNA follows: TGTGCCACCGGAAGTGGGAGGGCTGGGGCCAACGTCCTGACTTTC. It is translated as CATGSGRAGANVLTF. The full variable domain, completed using reference TRBV15 and TRBJ2-6, is DAMVIQNPRYQVTQFGKPVTLSCSQTLNHNVMYWYQQKSSQAPKLLFHYYDKDFNNEADTPDNFQSRRPNTSFCFLDIRSPGLGDTAMYLCATGSGRAGANVLTFGAGSRLTVL.

The rearrangement links TRBV29-1 to TRBJ1-2; D remains ambiguous. Trimming stripped 6 bases from V and 5 bases from J, with 10 bases between. The CDR3 consists of 11 residues. CDR1 and CDR2 (germline): SQVTM, ANQGSEA. The CDR3 loop is CSVADIYGYTF. Here the CDR3 DNA reads TGCAGCGTGGCCGACATTTATGGCTACACCTTC.

In its sample, this clonotype was seen many times. V gene TRBV28 combines with J gene TRBJ1-1; D remains ambiguous. CDR1 is MDHEN and CDR2 is SYDVKM in the germline V gene. V was clipped by 2 bases and J by 5 bases, with 9 bases between them. The CDR3 runs to 13 residues. CDR3 protein: CASSLARETEAFF. The CDR3 coding sequence is TGTGCCAGCAGTTTAGCCCGGGAGACTGAAGCTTTCTTT. Together with reference TRBV28 and TRBJ1-1, the CDR3 gives the full variable domain: DVKVTQSSRYLVKRTGEKVFLECVQDMDHENMFWYRQDPGLGLRLIYFSYDVKMKEKGDIPEGYSVSREKKERFSLILESASTNQTSMYLCASSLARETEAFFGQGTRLTVV.

This clonotype was counted ten times or more. This sequence joins TRBV27 and TRBJ1-2, with 9 bases identical to TRBD1. The CDR3 is made up of 13 amino acids. V was pared by 6 bases and J by 3 bases, with 2 bases of the junction left unmatched. From germline, CDR1 is MNHEY and CDR2 SMNVEV (reference sequence). The CDR3 spells CASSRQGDYGYTF. The CDR3, as DNA: TGTGCCAGCAGCCGACAGGGGGACTATGGCTACACCTTC.

Concerning this clonotype itself: The DNA is omitted, as the CDR3 cannot be located on it reliably, and the CDR3 follows TCRdb's listing. V and J are TRBV6-1 and TRBJ2-2; the table's D call of TRBD1 was not tested on the DNA. Germline CDR1 reads MNHNS; CDR2 reads SASEGT. Including both end residues, the CDR3 is 17 amino acids long. CDR3 residues: CASSNGGWGGTPGSCFF.

Many counts were recorded for this clonotype. This rearrangement joins TRBV7-9 to TRBJ2-7; perhaps TRBD2 as D (6 bases). V was trimmed by 6 bases and J by 1 base, leaving 10 bases between them. This CDR3 spans 13 amino acids. The germline V gene encodes CDR1 SEHNR and CDR2 FQNEAQ (reference sequence). CDR3 amino acids: CASRSGVSYEQYF. CDR3 bases: TGTGCCAGCAGGTCGGGGGTGTCCTACGAGCAGTACTTC. Supplemented by reference TRBV7-9 and TRBJ2-7, the full variable domain reads DTGVSQNPRHKITKRGQNVTFRCDPISEHNRLYWYRQTLGQGPEFLTYFQNEAQLEKSRLLSDRFSAERPKGSFSTLEIQRTEQGDSAMYLCASRSGVSYEQYFGPGTRLTVT.

This clonotype appeared many times. The rearrangement joins TRBV25-1 to TRBJ1-5; no firm D call. V shed 5 bases and J shed 7 bases, with 9 bases lying between them. The CDR3 sequence is 12 residues long. The germline gives CDR1 MGHDK, CDR2 SYGVNS. The CDR3 is CASSWENQPQHF. In DNA form, the CDR3 reads TGTGCCAGCAGTTGGGAGAACCAGCCCCAGCATTTT.

This clonotype was seen at least ten times. The chain joins TRBV19 to TRBJ2-7; D is possibly TRBD2 (6 bases). Germline V CDR1 and CDR2: LNHDA, SQIVND (reference sequence). Trimming removed 6 bases from V and 2 bases from J, with 14 bases in between. The CDR3 length is 14 residues. In DNA form, the CDR3 reads TGTGCCAGTAGCCTGGACCGGAGGGCCTACGAGCAGTACTTC. Protein product: CASSLDRRAYEQYF.

V and J are TRBV18 and TRBJ1-4; the D is unclear. This CDR3 has 19 residues. Trimming removed 5 bases at V and 1 base at J, with 23 bases between. Per germline, CDR1 KGHSH and CDR2 LQKENI. This CDR3 reads CASSSLKLPHGETNEKLFF. The CDR3 DNA reads TGTGCCAGCTCATCCTTAAAGCTACCACACGGGGAAACTAATGAAAAACTGTTTTTT.

Many counts were recorded for this clonotype. This chain links TRBV20-1 with TRBJ1-5; the match to TRBD1 covers 11 bases. Trimming cost V 6 bases and J 2 bases; bases outside gene matches: 9. There are 16 residues in the CDR3. Germline CDR1 DFQATT, CDR2 SNEGSKA (reference sequence). Here the CDR3 DNA reads TGCAGTGCCACCGGGACAGGGGGTTTTGGCAATCAGCCCCAGCATTTT. Translating gives CSATGTGGFGNQPQHF.

The sample holds many counts of this clonotype. This chain joins TRBV28 and TRBJ2-5; the match to TRBD2 covers 7 bases. The CDR3 extends over 15 amino acids. In germline, CDR1 is MDHEN, CDR2 SYDVKM. J was trimmed by 5 bases and V by 5 bases; bases with no gene match: 11. CDR3 sequence reads: CASSQSGAFRETQYF. Here the CDR3 DNA reads TGTGCCAGCAGTCAAAGCGGGGCCTTTCGGGAGACCCAGTACTTC.

This clonotype has at least ten counts. CDR3 DNA: TGTGCCAGCCCACTGACGGTACCGTACCAAGAGACCCAGTACTTC. This codes for CASPLTVPYQETQYF. The gene calls are TRBV7-4 and TRBJ2-5; D unclear. Per the germline V gene, CDR1 is SGHVT and CDR2 is SQSDAQ. CDR3 length: 15 residues. Trimming took 8 bases from V and 0 from J, leaving 16 bases between them.

This clonotype was seen ten or more times. The genes are TRBV7-3 and TRBJ2-1; D gene unclear. The ends were cut back, 5 bases at V and 7 bases at J, with 6 bases in the middle. Germline V gene sequence: CDR1 SGHTA, CDR2 FQGTGA. CDR3 length: 11 residues. CDR3 nucleotide sequence: TGTGCCAGCAGCAATACGAATGAGCAGTTCTTC. Encoded protein: CASSNTNEQFF.

In its sample, this clonotype was seen many times. This chain uses TRBV2 with TRBJ1-2; a weak D match, TRBD1 (5 bases). Germline CDR1 and CDR2: SNHLY and FYNNEI. Trimming left V 4 bases short and J 8 bases short, with 14 bases between. The CDR3 is 13 amino acids. CDR3 loop: CASSGRQQEGYTF. The DNA for the CDR3 is TGTGCCAGCAGTGGAAGACAGCAGGAGGGCTACACCTTC.